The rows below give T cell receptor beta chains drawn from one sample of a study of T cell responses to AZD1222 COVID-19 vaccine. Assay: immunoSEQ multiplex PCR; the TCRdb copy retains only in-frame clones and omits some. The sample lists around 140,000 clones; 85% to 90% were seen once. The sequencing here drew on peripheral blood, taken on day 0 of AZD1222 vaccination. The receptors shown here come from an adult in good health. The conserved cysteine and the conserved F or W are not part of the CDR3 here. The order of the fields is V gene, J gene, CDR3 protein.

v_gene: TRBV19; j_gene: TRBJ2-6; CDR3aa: ASSRGQGASGANVLT
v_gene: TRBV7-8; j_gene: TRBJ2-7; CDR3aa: ASSLSYEQY
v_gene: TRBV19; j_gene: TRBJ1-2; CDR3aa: ATNQGNYGYT
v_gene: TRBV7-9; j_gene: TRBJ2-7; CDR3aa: ASSLGRAYEQY
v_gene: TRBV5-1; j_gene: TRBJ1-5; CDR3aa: ASSLGDLPNQPQH
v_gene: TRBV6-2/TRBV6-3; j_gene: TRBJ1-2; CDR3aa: ASSYATPGYGYYGYT
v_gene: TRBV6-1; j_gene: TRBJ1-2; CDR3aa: ASSERLYGYT
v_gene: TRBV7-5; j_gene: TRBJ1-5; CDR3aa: VRSASGRGNQPQH
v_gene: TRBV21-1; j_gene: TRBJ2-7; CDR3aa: ASSTGSLINYEQY
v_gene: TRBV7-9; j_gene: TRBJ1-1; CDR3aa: ASLRTDTEAF
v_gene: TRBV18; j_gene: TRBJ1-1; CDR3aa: ASSGPGTEAF
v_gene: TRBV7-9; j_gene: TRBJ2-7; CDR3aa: ASSGTGYEQY
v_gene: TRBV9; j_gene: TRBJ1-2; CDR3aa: ASSAQLKGYT
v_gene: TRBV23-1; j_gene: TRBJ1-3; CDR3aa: ASRQGTGGNGNTIY
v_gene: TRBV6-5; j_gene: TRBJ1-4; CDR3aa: ASSFQSTGEKLF
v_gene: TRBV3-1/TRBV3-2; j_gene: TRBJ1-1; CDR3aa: ASSPRGRRETEAF
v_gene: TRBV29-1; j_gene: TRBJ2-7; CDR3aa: SVRQLDGAYEQY
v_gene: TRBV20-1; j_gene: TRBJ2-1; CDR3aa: SARVGNEQF
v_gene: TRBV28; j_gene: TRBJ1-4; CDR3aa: ASSLTVGNEKLF
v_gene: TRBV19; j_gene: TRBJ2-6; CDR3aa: ASSIVRPSPLSGANVLT
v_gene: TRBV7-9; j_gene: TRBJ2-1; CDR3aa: ASRSSTQGQF
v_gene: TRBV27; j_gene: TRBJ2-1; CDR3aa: ASSLSGSNEQF
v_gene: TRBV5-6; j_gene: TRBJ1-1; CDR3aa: ASSPRRFMNTEAF
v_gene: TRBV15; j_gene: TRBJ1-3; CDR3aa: ATSKDVPSGNTIY
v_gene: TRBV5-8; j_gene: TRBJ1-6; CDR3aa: ASSLTGRTFNSPLH
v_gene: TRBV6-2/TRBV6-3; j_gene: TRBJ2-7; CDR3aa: ASSYSGRYEQY